This TCR beta chain was found in a study of T cell clusters in autoimmune cytopenias. Study-wide points: Functional roles of the in silico T cell clusters still await experimental validation.

Germline values: CDR1 SGHAT, CDR2 FQDESV (reference sequence). The CDR3 has 17 residues. TRB was amplified from roughly 270 ng of peripheral blood genomic DNA per sample. This clonotype is called medium-sized based on its frequency. Its antigen is unidentified. One tube held mixed TRB-A and TRB-B primer pools for touch-down PCR. TCRdb re-called the multiplex PCR reads and shows each CDR3 protein once, DNA omitted. The listing records about 7,000 distinct CDR3 sequences. These records were also assigned to another study, of T cell repertoires in aging, cancer and after chemotherapy.

The J gene is TRBJ1-1, the V gene TRBV11-1; the TCRdb call, TRBD1, lacks DNA for checking. This clonotype was obtained from a human donor in good health. The source material was peripheral blood. CDR3 in amino acids: CASSLSGGPGMNTEAFF. The entire variable domain, with the rest obtained from reference TRBV11-1 and TRBJ1-1, is as follows: EAEVAQSPRYKITEKSQAVAFWCDPISGHATLYWYRQILGQGPELLVQFQDESVVDDSQLPKDRFSAERLKGVDSTLKIQPAELGDSAMYLCASSLSGGPGMNTEAFFGQGTRLTVV.